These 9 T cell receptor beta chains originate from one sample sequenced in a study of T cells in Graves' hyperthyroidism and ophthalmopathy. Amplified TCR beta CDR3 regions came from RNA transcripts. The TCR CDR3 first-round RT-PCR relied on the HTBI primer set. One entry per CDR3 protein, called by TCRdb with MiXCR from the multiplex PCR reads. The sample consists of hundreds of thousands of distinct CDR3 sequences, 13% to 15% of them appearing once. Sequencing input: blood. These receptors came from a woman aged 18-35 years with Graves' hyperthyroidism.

CDR3 residues: CASSLPARPGNTIYF. The DNA of the CDR3 is TGTGCCAGCAGCTTGCCTGCAAGACCTGGAAACACCATATATTTT. The genes are TRBV7-6 and TRBJ1-3; no firm D call. Germline V gene sequence: CDR1 SGHVS, CDR2 FNYEAQ. The CDR3 extends over 15 amino acids. V was pared by 3 bases and J by 2 bases, with 11 bases between.

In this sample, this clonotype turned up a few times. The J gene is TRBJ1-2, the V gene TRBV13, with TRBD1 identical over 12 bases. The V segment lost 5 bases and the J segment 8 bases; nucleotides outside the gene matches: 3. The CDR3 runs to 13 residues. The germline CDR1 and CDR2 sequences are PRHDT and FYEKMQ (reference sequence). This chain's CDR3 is CASSTGTGGGYTF. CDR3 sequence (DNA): TGTGCCAGCAGCACCGGGACAGGGGGCGGCTACACCTTC.

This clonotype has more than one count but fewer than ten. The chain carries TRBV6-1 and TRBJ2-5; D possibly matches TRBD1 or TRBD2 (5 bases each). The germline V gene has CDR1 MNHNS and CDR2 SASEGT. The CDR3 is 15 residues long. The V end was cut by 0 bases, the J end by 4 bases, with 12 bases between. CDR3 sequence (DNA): TGTGCCAGCAGTGAAGCGCGAGGGGCTGGAGAGACCCAGTACTTC. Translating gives CASSEARGAGETQYF.

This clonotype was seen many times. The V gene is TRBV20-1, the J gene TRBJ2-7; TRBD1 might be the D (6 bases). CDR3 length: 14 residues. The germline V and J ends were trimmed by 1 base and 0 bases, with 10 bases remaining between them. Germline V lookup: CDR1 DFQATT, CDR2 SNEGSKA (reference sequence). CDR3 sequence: CSARGQGSSYEQYF. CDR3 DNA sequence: TGCAGTGCTAGAGGGCAGGGGAGCTCCTACGAGCAGTACTTC.

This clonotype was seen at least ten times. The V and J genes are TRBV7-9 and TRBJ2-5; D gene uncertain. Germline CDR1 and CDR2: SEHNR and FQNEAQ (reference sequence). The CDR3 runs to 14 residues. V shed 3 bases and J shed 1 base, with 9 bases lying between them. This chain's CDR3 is CASSFSPSQETQYF. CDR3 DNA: TGTGCCAGCAGCTTCTCACCCAGCCAAGAGACCCAGTACTTC.

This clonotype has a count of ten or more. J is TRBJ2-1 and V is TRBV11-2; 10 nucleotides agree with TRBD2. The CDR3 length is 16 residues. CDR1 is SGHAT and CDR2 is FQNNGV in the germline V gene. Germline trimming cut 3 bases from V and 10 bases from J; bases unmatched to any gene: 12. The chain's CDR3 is CASSFFGLAGVSEQFF. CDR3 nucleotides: TGTGCCAGCAGCTTTTTTGGGCTAGCGGGAGTGAGCGAGCAGTTCTTC.

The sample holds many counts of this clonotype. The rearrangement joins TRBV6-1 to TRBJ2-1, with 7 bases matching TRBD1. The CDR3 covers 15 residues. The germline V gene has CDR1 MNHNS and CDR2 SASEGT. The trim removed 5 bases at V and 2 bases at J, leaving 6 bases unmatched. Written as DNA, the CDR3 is TGTGCCAGCAGTTCAGACCAGGGGGCCTACAATGAGCAGTTCTTC. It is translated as CASSSDQGAYNEQFF.

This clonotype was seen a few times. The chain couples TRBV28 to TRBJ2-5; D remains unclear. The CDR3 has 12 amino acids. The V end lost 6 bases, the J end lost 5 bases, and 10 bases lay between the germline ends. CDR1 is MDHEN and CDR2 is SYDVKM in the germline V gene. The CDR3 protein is CASSLILETQYF. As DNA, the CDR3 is TGTGCCAGCAGCCTAATCCTGGAGACCCAGTACTTC.

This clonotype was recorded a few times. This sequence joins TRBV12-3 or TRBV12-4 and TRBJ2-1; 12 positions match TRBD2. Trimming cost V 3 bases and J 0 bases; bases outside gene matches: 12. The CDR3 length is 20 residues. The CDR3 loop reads CASSFPLGLAGPVSYNEQFF. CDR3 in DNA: TGTGCCAGCAGTTTTCCCCTTGGACTAGCGGGGCCCGTCTCCTACAATGAGCAGTTCTTC.